The subject of this entry is one TCR beta chain. This sample is drawn from a study of shared T cell receptors in the human thymus. V was pared by 3 bases and J by 5 bases, with 5 bases of the junction left unmatched. The CDR3 is 15 amino acids. CDR1 LNHDA and CDR2 SQIVND come from the germline V gene (reference sequence). Sequencing used immunoSEQ multiplex PCR; TCRdb keeps in-frame clones, though not all of them. Among 600,000 to 900,000 clones listed, around 85% were seen once. A further study also used this sample, focusing on human thymus T cells.

The sequenced sample was thymocytes. The sequence was obtained from a girl under two years old with a congenital heart defect. This chain links TRBV19 with TRBJ1-5, with 9 bases fitting TRBD1. The CDR3 spells CASSIIRQGDQPQHF. In DNA form, the CDR3 reads TGTGCCAGTAGTATTATCCGACAGGGGGATCAGCCCCAGCATTTT.